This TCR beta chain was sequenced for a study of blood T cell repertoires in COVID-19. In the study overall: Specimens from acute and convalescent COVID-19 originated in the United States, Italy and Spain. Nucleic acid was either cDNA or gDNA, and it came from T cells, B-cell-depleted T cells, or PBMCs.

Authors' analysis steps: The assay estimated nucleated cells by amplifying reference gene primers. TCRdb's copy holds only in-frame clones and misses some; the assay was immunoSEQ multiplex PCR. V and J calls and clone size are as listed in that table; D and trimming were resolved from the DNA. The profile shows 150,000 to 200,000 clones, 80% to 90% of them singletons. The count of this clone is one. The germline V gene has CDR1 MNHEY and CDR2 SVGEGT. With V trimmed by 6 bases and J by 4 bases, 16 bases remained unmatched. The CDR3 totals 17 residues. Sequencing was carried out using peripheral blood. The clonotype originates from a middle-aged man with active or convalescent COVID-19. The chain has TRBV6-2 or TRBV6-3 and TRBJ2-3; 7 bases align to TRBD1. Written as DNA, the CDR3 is TGTGCCAGCAGCCGATTTGACGACAGGGTCAACGCAGATACGCAGTATTTT. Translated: CASSRFDDRVNADTQYF.